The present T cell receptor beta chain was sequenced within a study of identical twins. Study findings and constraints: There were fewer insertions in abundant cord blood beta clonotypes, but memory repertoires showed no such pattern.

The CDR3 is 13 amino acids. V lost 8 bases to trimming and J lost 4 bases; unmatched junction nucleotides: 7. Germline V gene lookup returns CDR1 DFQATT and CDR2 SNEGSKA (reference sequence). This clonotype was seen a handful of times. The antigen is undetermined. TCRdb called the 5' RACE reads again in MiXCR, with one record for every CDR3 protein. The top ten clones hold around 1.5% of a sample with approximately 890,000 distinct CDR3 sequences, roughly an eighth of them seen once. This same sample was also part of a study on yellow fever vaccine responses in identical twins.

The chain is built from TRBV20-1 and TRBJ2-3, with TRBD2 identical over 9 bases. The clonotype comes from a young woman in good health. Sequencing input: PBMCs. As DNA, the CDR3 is TGCAGTCCCGGAGGCGGGAGGGCAGATACGCAGTATTTT. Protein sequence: CSPGGGRADTQYF.